One sample yielded the 30 T cell receptor beta chains listed below, sequenced in a study of cytomegalovirus exposure and HLA in healthy donors. Data came from immunoSEQ multiplex PCR; TCRdb stores just in-frame clones and leaves some out. Of 130,000 or so clones listed, roughly nine tenths are singletons. Sample: PBMCs. These receptors all stem from a woman aged 18-29 years in good health and CMV-seronegative.

The chain employs TRBV5-1 and TRBJ2-7; D remains unclear. The CDR3 runs 12 residues. Between the trimmed V and J ends, which lost 6 bases and 0 bases, there was a span of 7 bases. Germline CDR1 is SGHRS and CDR2 is YFSETQ. For the CDR3, the DNA is TGCGCCAGCATGTCAGGCTCCTACGAGCAGTACTTC. It yields the protein CASMSGSYEQYF.

The chain recombines TRBV18 with TRBJ1-2; 7 bases align to TRBD1. The CDR3 sequence is 15 residues long. Germline CDR1 is KGHSH and CDR2 is LQKENI. V shed 2 bases and J 4 bases; nucleotides not matched to a gene: 7. This CDR3 is CASSPFDGQVYGYTF. CDR3 nucleotides: TGTGCCAGCTCACCATTTGATGGACAGGTCTATGGCTACACCTTC.

The chain carries TRBV6-5 and TRBJ1-3; the D gene is possibly TRBD1 (6 bases). CDR1 and CDR2 from the germline V gene are MNHEY and SVGAGI. Trimming left V 6 bases short and J 1 base short, with 10 bases between. The CDR3 sequence is 14 residues long. The chain's CDR3 is CASSNRVSGNTIYF. CDR3 DNA: TGTGCCAGCAGCAACAGGGTGTCTGGAAACACCATATATTTT.

The chain carries TRBV4-2 and TRBJ2-2, with D unresolved. This CDR3 is 14 amino acids long. Deletions cut 0 bases from V and 3 bases from J, with 5 bases between. CDR1 and CDR2 from the germline V gene are LGHNA and YNFKEQ. Here the CDR3 reads CASSQDLYTGELFF. Here the CDR3 DNA reads TGTGCCAGCAGCCAAGATCTATACACCGGGGAGCTGTTTTTT.

This clone was seen a handful of times. The chain recombines TRBV5-8 with TRBJ2-5; D is perhaps TRBD1 (5 bases). Looked up from germline, CDR1 is SGHTS and CDR2 is YDEGEE. V was cut by 2 bases and J by 4 bases, with 9 bases left in between. The CDR3 length is 13 residues. DNA for the CDR3: TGTGCCAGCAGCTTCGTCCAGGGAGAGACCCAGTACTTC. Its translation: CASSFVQGETQYF.

V and J are TRBV18 and TRBJ2-2; D unclear. Germline values: CDR1 KGHSH, CDR2 LQKENI. V lost 6 bases and J lost 2, with 19 bases in between. The CDR3 covers 17 residues. In nucleotides, the CDR3 is TGTGCCAGCTCCCCCCAAACCGGCGGCCTAAACACCGGGGAGCTGTTTTTT. Translating gives CASSPQTGGLNTGELFF.

A single count supports this clone. The gene calls are TRBV2 and TRBJ2-7; 8 bases are a match to TRBD2. This CDR3 contains 15 residues. Germline-derived CDR1 and CDR2 are SNHLY and FYNNEI. V was pared by 1 base and J by 2 bases, with 4 bases of the junction left unmatched. The CDR3 sequence: CASSEEGAGAYEQYF. CDR3 sequence (DNA): TGTGCCAGCAGTGAAGAGGGAGCGGGGGCCTACGAGCAGTACTTC.

This clone showed up just once. One end of the junction is discordant with germline, which a read error may explain. The chain couples TRBV7-7 to TRBJ2-7; TRBD1 matches at 8 bases. The CDR3 runs to 17 residues. Germline values: CDR1 SSHAT, CDR2 FNYEAQ (reference sequence). The DNA for the CDR3 is TGTGCTAGCAGCTTAGGGACTTTAGCAGGGGGCCCTTACGAGCAGTACTTC. This encodes CASSLGTLAGGPYEQYF.

The genes are TRBV4-1 and TRBJ2-1, with 9 bases that match TRBD2. Germline CDR1 and CDR2: MGHRA and YSYEKL. Trimming removed 2 bases from V and 0 bases from J; junction bases left unmatched: 5. CDR3 length: 17 residues. The CDR3: CASSQRIAGASYNEQFF. In nucleotides, the CDR3 is TGCGCCAGCAGCCAAAGAATAGCGGGGGCCTCCTACAATGAGCAGTTCTTC.

In DNA form, the CDR3 reads TGTGCCACCAGCCACAAGGAGATCAGTGGCTATAATTCACCCCTCCACTTT. Its protein product is CATSHKEISGYNSPLHF. This chain links TRBV15 with TRBJ1-6; D not resolved. CDR3 size: 17 residues. Germline CDR1 LNHNV, CDR2 YYDKDF (reference sequence). Trimming stripped 5 bases from V and 3 bases from J, with 17 bases between.

The chain joins TRBV4-1 to TRBJ2-1; a weak D match, TRBD1 (7 bases). CDR3 length equals 14 residues. Looked up from germline, CDR1 is MGHRA and CDR2 is YSYEKL. Trimming removed 4 bases from V and 8 bases from J, with 15 bases in between. The CDR3 DNA follows: TGCGCCAGCAGCCCCACAGGGGAGGTCGATGAGCAGTTCTTC. Protein product: CASSPTGEVDEQFF.

The rearrangement uses TRBV27 and TRBJ2-2; D unresolved. The V gene's germline CDR1 is MNHEY and CDR2 SMNVEV (reference sequence). V lost 4 bases, J lost 6 bases, and 9 bases lay in between. The CDR3 consists of 13 residues. As DNA, the CDR3 is TGTGCCAGCAGTTGGGCTAATCCCGGGGAGCTGTTTTTT. It yields the protein CASSWANPGELFF.

This chain links TRBV5-1 with TRBJ2-3, with TRBD2 matching 10 bases. V lost 4 bases, J lost 3 bases, and 14 bases stayed unmatched. The CDR3 spans 18 residues. Germline-derived CDR1 and CDR2 are SGHRS and YFSETQ. The DNA of the CDR3 is TGCGCCAGCAGCCCAACCGCGCCGAGCGGGGGGGGGACAGATACGCAGTATTTT. Encoded protein: CASSPTAPSGGGTDTQYF.

The chain links TRBV7-9 to TRBJ2-5; D gene ambiguous. The ends were cut back, 5 bases at V and 1 base at J, with 5 bases in the middle. CDR3 length: 12 amino acids. The V gene's germline CDR1 is SEHNR and CDR2 FQNEAQ (reference sequence). CDR3 amino acids: CASSPSQETQYF. The DNA for the CDR3 is TGTGCCAGCAGCCCCTCCCAAGAGACCCAGTACTTC.

The V gene is TRBV7-3, the J gene TRBJ2-2; 8 nucleotides agree with TRBD2. Germline V gene sequence: CDR1 SGHTA, CDR2 FQGTGA. Unmatched junction bases numbered 6, after V lost 2 bases and J lost 4 bases. The CDR3 runs 16 residues. The CDR3: CASSLDVRGATGELFF. The CDR3 DNA is TGTGCCAGCAGCTTAGATGTGCGGGGGGCCACCGGGGAGCTGTTTTTT. The complete variable domain, with remaining parts taken from reference TRBV7-3 and TRBJ2-2, reads GAGVSQTPSNKVTEKGKYVELRCDPISGHTALYWYRQSLGQGPEFLIYFQGTGAADDSGLPNDRFFAVRPEGSVSTLKIQRTERGDSAVYLCASSLDVRGATGELFFGEGSRLTVL.

This rearrangement joins TRBV10-2 to TRBJ1-3; the D is unclear. The CDR3 is 16 amino acids. Deletions cut 3 bases from V and 2 bases from J, with 14 bases between. Germline CDR1 is WSHSY and CDR2 is SAAADI. The DNA for the CDR3 is TGCGCCAGCAGTGACCACCTGAGGGTGCCTGGAAACACCATATATTTT. Translated: CASSDHLRVPGNTIYF.

The chain carries TRBV18 and TRBJ1-4; a possible D gene is TRBD1 (5 bases). Trimming cost V 3 bases and J 8 bases, with 16 bases left between them. Germline CDR1 and CDR2: KGHSH and LQKENI. The CDR3 length is 15 residues. The CDR3 DNA reads TGTGCCAGCTCACCTATGTCGGCAGGGTCGGAAAAACTGTTTTTT. Its translation is CASSPMSAGSEKLFF. Full variable domain (missing parts from reference TRBV18 and TRBJ1-4): NAGVMQNPRHLVRRRGQEARLRCSPMKGHSHVYWYRQLPEEGLKFMVYLQKENIIDESGMPKERFSAEFPKEGPSILRIQQVVRGDSAAYFCASSPMSAGSEKLFFGSGTQLSVL.

The CDR3 sequence is CSASLNTEAFF. The CDR3 DNA sequence: TGCAGTGCTTCTCTGAACACTGAAGCTTTCTTT. J is TRBJ1-1 and V is TRBV20-1; no reliable D call. V was cut by 5 bases and J by 0 bases, with 4 bases left in between. This CDR3 region has 11 residues. Germline values: CDR1 DFQATT, CDR2 SNEGSKA (reference sequence).

The CDR3 bases are TGTGCCAGCAGCGGAACTAGCGGGGGCTTCAATGAGCAGTTCTTC. Translation gives CASSGTSGGFNEQFF. This chain joins TRBV5-4 and TRBJ2-1, with 11 bases matching TRBD2. The CDR3 runs to 15 residues. Germline CDR1 reads SGHNT; CDR2 reads YYREEE (reference sequence). Trimming at V came to 4 bases and at J to 6 bases, leaving 6 bases not matched to a gene.

This chain joins TRBV5-1 and TRBJ2-4; no clear D. The CDR3 sequence is 14 residues long. CDR1 and CDR2 (germline): SGHRS, YFSETQ. The V end lost 7 bases, the J end lost 7 bases, and 18 bases lay between the germline ends. DNA of the CDR3: TGCGCCAGCTCCCCGGATAGAGCGAGTAACATTCAGTACTTC. It encodes CASSPDRASNIQYF.

This CDR3 reads CASSAVTSDQPQHF. The DNA of the CDR3 is TGTGCCAGCAGTGCCGTAACCAGTGATCAGCCCCAGCATTTT. The rearrangement joins TRBV6-1 to TRBJ1-5; D is undetermined. V lost 4 bases to trimming and J lost 5 bases, with 12 bases between them. This CDR3 spans 14 amino acids. Germline CDR1 and CDR2: MNHNS and SASEGT.

The chain carries TRBV28 and TRBJ1-2; TRBD1 aligns across 7 bases. Trimming removed 4 bases from V and 4 bases from J; junction bases left unmatched: 15. Looked up from germline, CDR1 is MDHEN and CDR2 is SYDVKM. The length of the CDR3 is 17 residues. The CDR3 loop reads CASSSASGTDLIYGYTF. For the CDR3, the DNA is TGTGCCAGCAGTTCGGCCTCCGGGACAGACTTGATCTATGGCTACACCTTC.

As regards this clone: Other DNA sequences in the same sample also yield this CDR3. The chain uses TRBV9 and TRBJ1-1; weak D call: TRBD1 (5 bases). The CDR3 is made up of 15 amino acids. Between the trimmed V and J ends, which lost 0 bases and 0 bases, there was a span of 9 bases. In germline, CDR1 is SGDLS, CDR2 YYNGEE. The CDR3, as DNA: TGTGCCAGCAGCGTAGCATCAGGGTTGAACACTGAAGCTTTCTTT. Residues: CASSVASGLNTEAFF.

The chain uses TRBV7-3 and TRBJ1-2; 9 bases match TRBD1. V dropped 4 bases and J dropped 6; count of bases not matched to a gene: 9. Germline loops: CDR1 SGHTA, CDR2 FQGTGA. This CDR3 is 15 amino acids long. For the CDR3, the DNA is TGTGCCAGCAGCTCTAGAGGACAGGGGCTCCATGGCTACACCTTC. Protein sequence: CASSSRGQGLHGYTF.

The V and J genes are TRBV29-1 and TRBJ2-3; D is ambiguous. The CDR3 has 12 amino acids. V was clipped by 4 bases and J by 2 bases, with 7 bases between them. The germline CDR1 and CDR2 sequences are SQVTM and ANQGSEA. The CDR3, as DNA: TGCAGCGTTGTAGACGTCACAGATACGCAGTATTTT. Amino acids: CSVVDVTDTQYF.

J is TRBJ1-5 and V is TRBV12-5; TRBD1 might be the D (5 bases). CDR1 is LGHNT, CDR2 FRNRAP, per germline. The V end was cut by 2 bases, the J end by 4 bases, with 6 bases between. CDR3 size: 13 residues. The CDR3 protein is CASGLNRNQPQHF. CDR3 coding DNA: TGTGCTAGTGGTTTGAACAGGAATCAGCCCCAGCATTTT.

The chain couples TRBV6-1 to TRBJ1-1; 8 nucleotides match TRBD1. The CDR3 runs 13 residues. The V segment lost 6 bases and the J segment 4 bases; nucleotides outside the gene matches: 4. Looked up from germline, CDR1 is MNHNS and CDR2 is SASEGT. The DNA of the CDR3 is TGTGCCAGCAGCCGGACAGGGAGCACTGAAGCTTTCTTT. It yields the protein CASSRTGSTEAFF.

The gene calls are TRBV15 and TRBJ2-7, with D perhaps matching TRBD2 (7 bases). The V gene's germline CDR1 is LNHNV and CDR2 YYDKDF (reference sequence). V dropped 0 bases and J dropped 5 bases, with 14 bases sitting between them. The CDR3 extends over 15 amino acids. The CDR3 sequence is CATSREGGPFHEQYF. CDR3 bases: TGTGCCACCAGCAGAGAGGGGGGGCCGTTCCACGAGCAGTACTTC.

V is TRBV2 and J is TRBJ1-5; 12 bases agree with TRBD1. CDR3 length: 15 residues. After removal of 6 bases from V and 3 bases from J, the junction contained 3 bases not matched to a gene. Germline lookup yields CDR1 SNHLY and CDR2 FYNNEI. CDR3 bases: TGTGCCAGCAGGCCGGGACAGGGGGCCAATCAGCCCCAGCATTTT. Its protein product is CASRPGQGANQPQHF.

J is TRBJ2-7 and V is TRBV14, with D possibly being TRBD1 (6 bases). This CDR3 has 13 residues. In germline, CDR1 is SGHDN, CDR2 FVKESK. The V gene lost 6 bases and the J gene lost 4 bases, with 13 bases spanning the gap. The CDR3 bases are TGTGCCAGCAGTATCGGCAGGGGATACGAGCAGTACTTC. Protein product: CASSIGRGYEQYF. Complete variable domain (other parts from reference TRBV14 and TRBJ2-7): EAGVTQFPSHSVIEKGQTVTLRCDPISGHDNLYWYRRVMGKEIKFLLHFVKESKQDESGMPNNRFLAERTGGTYSTLKVQPAELEDSGVYFCASSIGRGYEQYFGPGTRLTVT.